Below, 23 T cell receptor beta chains from the same sample are listed, as sequenced in a study of CD8 T cells in Susac syndrome. With random hexamers, reverse transcription was performed on roughly 0.45 to 1 ug of RNA. MiXCR, run by TCRdb on the immunoSEQ multiplex PCR reads, gives a single entry per CDR3 protein. The sample has some 95,000 distinct CDR3 sequences, 85% to 95% seen once. The sample taken for sequencing was CD8+ T cells from PBMCs. The source is a human donor in good health.

V and J are TRBV12-3 or TRBV12-4 and TRBJ1-2, with a tentative D call TRBD1 (5 bases). Between the trimmed V and J ends, which lost 0 bases and 4 bases, there was a span of 15 bases. The CDR3 sequence is 16 residues long. CDR3 region: CASSLAGEGTAYGYTF. The CDR3 nucleotides are TGTGCCAGCAGTTTAGCCGGAGAGGGGACGGCCTATGGCTACACCTTC.

The V gene is TRBV7-6, the J gene TRBJ2-3, with D possibly being TRBD1 (6 bases). Trimming cost V 5 bases and J 1 base, with 16 bases left between them. Germline assignment: CDR1 SGHVS and CDR2 FNYEAQ. This CDR3 spans 16 amino acids. The CDR3 here is CASSEGSAGGTDTQYF. DNA for the CDR3: TGTGCCAGCAGCGAAGGGTCGGCAGGGGGCACAGATACGCAGTATTTT.

V gene TRBV27 combines with J gene TRBJ2-1; D might be TRBD2 (7 bases). Germline V gives CDR1 MNHEY, CDR2 SMNVEV (reference sequence). The ends were cut back, 6 bases at V and 2 bases at J, with 14 bases in the middle. The CDR3 is 15 amino acids. CDR3 in DNA: TGTGCCAGCAGCTTTTCCGGGGGGCCCTACAATGAGCAGTTCTTC. The encoded protein is CASSFSGGPYNEQFF.

The chain has TRBV19 and TRBJ1-2; D remains ambiguous. From germline, CDR1 is LNHDA and CDR2 SQIVND (reference sequence). The CDR3 covers 13 residues. V was clipped by 9 bases and J by 6 bases, with 17 bases between them. CDR3 in amino acids: CASNPGGMDGYTF. The CDR3 nucleotides read TGTGCCAGCAACCCCGGTGGAATGGATGGCTACACCTTC.

J is TRBJ2-4 and V is TRBV11-1; TRBD1 might be the D (5 bases). The CDR3 sequence is 14 residues long. CDR1 is SGHAT and CDR2 is FQDESV in the germline V gene (reference sequence). V was pared by 3 bases and J by 4 bases, with 10 bases between. The CDR3 region has the DNA TGTGCCAGCAGCTTGGGGCCCGGGAAAAACATTCAGTACTTC. The encoded protein is CASSLGPGKNIQYF.

V gene TRBV20-1 combines with J gene TRBJ1-1; D is undetermined. CDR3 length: 14 amino acids. Germline CDR1 reads DFQATT; CDR2 reads SNEGSKA (reference sequence). V was cut by 2 bases and J by 8 bases, with 18 bases left in between. The CDR3 DNA follows: TGCAGTGCTAGAATCCCTGGTGGTCCTGAGGAAGCTTTCTTT. Its translation is CSARIPGGPEEAFF.

The chain carries TRBV10-2 and TRBJ2-3; D call uncertain. The CDR3 totals 15 residues. Trimming pared 2 bases from V and 0 bases from J, leaving 9 bases between. Germline V gene data show CDR1 as WSHSY and CDR2 as SAAADI. The CDR3 reads CASSEPQSSTDTQYF. The CDR3 DNA reads TGCGCCAGCAGTGAGCCTCAGTCTAGCACAGATACGCAGTATTTT.

The V and J genes are TRBV19 and TRBJ1-5; D is unresolved. V was clipped by 7 bases and J by 2 bases, with 15 bases between them. Per germline, CDR1 LNHDA and CDR2 SQIVND (reference sequence). This CDR3 has 15 amino acids. This CDR3 reads CASTNLSWRNQPQHF. The CDR3 nucleotides are TGTGCCAGTACTAATCTGAGTTGGCGCAATCAGCCCCAGCATTTT.

The genes are TRBV20-1 and TRBJ1-2; D gene unclear. CDR3 length: 12 amino acids. Trimming cost V 6 bases and J 6 bases, with 14 bases left between them. The germline V gene encodes CDR1 DFQATT and CDR2 SNEGSKA (reference sequence). The CDR3 coding sequence is TGCAGTGCCCCCAGCGGGGTAAATGGCTACACCTTC. This codes for CSAPSGVNGYTF.

The V and J genes are TRBV7-9 and TRBJ2-5; 7 bases agree with TRBD1. This CDR3 has 15 amino acids. Trimming cost V 2 bases and J 4 bases; bases outside gene matches: 7. Germline V CDR1 and CDR2: SEHNR, FQNEAQ (reference sequence). CDR3 DNA: TGTGCCAGCAGCTTAAGAGGAAGGGGGCCAGAGACCCAGTACTTC. This translates into CASSLRGRGPETQYF.

The rearrangement joins TRBV12-3 or TRBV12-4 to TRBJ1-2, with D unclear. The V end lost 9 bases, the J end lost 8 bases, and 22 bases lay between the germline ends. This CDR3 is built from 14 residues. The CDR3 nucleotides read TGTGCCAGTCCCAGCACGGACCTCTCGGTAGGCTACACCTTC. This sequence encodes CASPSTDLSVGYTF.

This clonotype was recorded once. The chain employs TRBV5-1 and TRBJ2-1, with D possibly TRBD2 on 7 matching bases. V was trimmed by 0 bases and J by 2 bases, leaving 18 bases between them. In germline, CDR1 is SGHRS, CDR2 YFSETQ. The CDR3 consists of 18 residues. The CDR3 DNA sequence: TGCGCCAGCAGCTTGGCCGAGGGCGGGGGCCCCGCCTACAATGAGCAGTTCTTC. Translation gives CASSLAEGGGPAYNEQFF.

The genes are TRBV27 and TRBJ2-3, with D maybe TRBD1 (6 bases). CDR3 length: 14 amino acids. V lost 3 bases and J 0 bases, leaving 7 bases between the germline ends. CDR1 and CDR2 from the germline V gene are MNHEY and SMNVEV (reference sequence). DNA of the CDR3: TGTGCCAGCAGTTTGAGGGGGAGCACAGATACGCAGTATTTT. Translated, it gives CASSLRGSTDTQYF.

On this clonotype itself: Sequence at one end of the junction differs from germline and may be a read error. The rearrangement links TRBV4-1 to TRBJ2-5; the D gene could be TRBD1 or TRBD2 (6 bases each). CDR3 length: 14 amino acids. Germline-derived CDR1 and CDR2 are MGHRA and YSYEKL. CDR3 region: CASSQDSGTARGHF. The CDR3 DNA follows: TGCGCCAGCAGCCAAGATTCAGGGACGGCACGGGGGCACTTC.

The CDR3 loop reads CSVGGPSYGYTF. The CDR3 nucleotides are TGCAGCGTTGGGGGGCCATCCTATGGCTACACCTTC. The rearrangement joins TRBV29-1 to TRBJ1-2; possibly TRBD1 for D (6 bases). The germline V gene has CDR1 SQVTM and CDR2 ANQGSEA. CDR3 size: 12 residues. Trimming shortened V by 4 bases and J by 4 bases, and 10 bases separated the two germline ends.

V gene TRBV29-1 combines with J gene TRBJ1-1; weak D call: TRBD1 (6 bases). The CDR3 loop spans 11 amino acids. Germline assignment: CDR1 SQVTM and CDR2 ANQGSEA. V lost 4 bases, J lost 13 bases, and 16 bases lay in between. The CDR3 bases are TGCAGCGTTGCGGGGGACAAGAGGGTTTTCTTT. It encodes CSVAGDKRVFF.

The chain combines TRBV5-1 with TRBJ2-7; D gene unclear. Germline values: CDR1 SGHRS, CDR2 YFSETQ. Trimming removed 0 bases at V and 0 bases at J, with 4 bases between. The CDR3 length is 13 residues. The CDR3 coding sequence is TGCGCCAGCAGCTTGGAGAGCTCCTACGAGCAGTACTTC. Protein product: CASSLESSYEQYF. The whole variable domain, filled in from reference TRBV5-1 and TRBJ2-7, reads KAGVTQTPRYLIKTRGQQVTLSCSPISGHRSVSWYQQTPGQGLQFLFEYFSETQRNKGNFPGRFSGRQFSNSRSEMNVSTLELGDSALYLCASSLESSYEQYFGPGTRLTVT.

A remark on this clonotype: Germline and junction disagree at one end, which may indicate a read error. The rearrangement links TRBV5-4 to TRBJ1-5, with D maybe TRBD1 (5 bases). CDR1 and CDR2 from the germline V gene are SGHNT and YYREEE (reference sequence). The CDR3 is 15 residues long. CDR3 protein: CASSEGTESSQPQHF. CDR3 DNA: TGTGCCAGCAGTGAAGGGACGGAGAGCAGTCAGCCCCAGCATTTT.

J is TRBJ2-5 and V is TRBV2, with TRBD1 matching 8 bases. Germline V lookup: CDR1 SNHLY, CDR2 FYNNEI. The CDR3 contains 15 residues. V trimming: 2 bases; J trimming: 5 bases; junction bases outside the gene matches: 7. CDR3 in amino acids: CASSEPQGAEETQYF. The CDR3 nucleotides are TGTGCCAGCAGTGAACCGCAGGGGGCGGAGGAGACCCAGTACTTC. The complete variable domain, with remaining parts taken from reference TRBV2 and TRBJ2-5, reads EPEVTQTPSHQVTQMGQEVILRCVPISNHLYFYWYRQILGQKVEFLVSFYNNEISEKSEIFDDQFSVERPDGSNFTLKIRSTKLEDSAMYFCASSEPQGAEETQYFGPGTRLLVL.

This chain connects TRBV6-6 to TRBJ1-5, with 7 bases lining up with TRBD1. J lost 7 bases, V lost 7 bases, and 10 bases had no gene match. The length of the CDR3 is 14 residues. Per the germline V gene, CDR1 is MNHNY and CDR2 is SVGAGI (reference sequence). The DNA of the CDR3 is TGTGCCAGCAAGACCGGGACAGATCAACAGCCCCAGCATTTT. Translating it yields CASKTGTDQQPQHF.

This chain connects TRBV5-1 to TRBJ2-5, with D perhaps TRBD2 (6 bases). CDR3 length equals 15 residues. Germline V gives CDR1 SGHRS, CDR2 YFSETQ. V lost 6 bases and J 5 bases, leaving 20 bases between the germline ends. Here the CDR3 reads CASTAFLPGGETQYF. CDR3 nucleotides: TGCGCCAGCACCGCGTTCCTCCCCGGAGGGGAGACCCAGTACTTC.

V and J are TRBV13 and TRBJ2-7; 15 nucleotides line up with TRBD2. Germline CDR1 PRHDT, CDR2 FYEKMQ (reference sequence). V was pared by 4 bases and J by 6 bases, with 10 bases of the junction left unmatched. The length of the CDR3 is 17 residues. In DNA form, the CDR3 reads TGTGCCAGCAGCTCCCGGACTAGCGGGGGGGCGGGCGGCGAGCAGTACTTC. Its translation is CASSSRTSGGAGGEQYF. Full variable domain (rest looked up from reference TRBV13 and TRBJ2-7): AAGVIQSPRHLIKEKRETATLKCYPIPRHDTVYWYQQGPGQDPQFLISFYEKMQSDKGSIPDRFSAQQFSDYHSELNMSSLELGDSALYFCASSSRTSGGAGGEQYFGPGTRLTVT.

This clonotype occurred once. The chain recombines TRBV27 with TRBJ2-3, with 7 positions matching TRBD1. V trimming: 6 bases; J trimming: 2 bases; junction bases outside the gene matches: 5. Per germline, CDR1 MNHEY and CDR2 SMNVEV (reference sequence). CDR3 length equals 14 residues. CDR3 nucleotide sequence: TGTGCCAGCAGCCGGGACAGCCCCACAGATACGCAGTATTTT. It codes for CASSRDSPTDTQYF.